This T cell receptor (beta chain) is drawn from a study of cytomegalovirus exposure and HLA in healthy donors. Study-wide results and caveats: In a later analysis, specific HLA alleles were associated with 15,000 to 20,000 TCR beta sequences at a 0.05 false discovery rate. Reportedly, cytomegalovirus status was diagnosed with high sensitivity and specificity. In a later analysis, HLA-C alleles had the fewest associated TCRs, DRB1 alleles the most.

A word on this clone: What it binds is not known.

Donors showed nominal health when sampled, although they likely had unrecorded immune exposures. PCR primers comprised 60 Vbeta and 13 Jbeta primers. The data were produced by immunoSEQ multiplex PCR, yet TCRdb's version contains in-frame clones alone and is incomplete. The profile shows approximately 81,000 clones, more than 60% of them singletons. Germline trimming cut 4 bases from V and 5 bases from J; bases unmatched to any gene: 15. Germline V lookup: CDR1 SGHAT, CDR2 FQDESV (reference sequence). The CDR3 consists of 18 residues. The chain couples TRBV11-1 to TRBJ2-3; TRBD2 aligns across 10 bases. Sequencing input: PBMCs. The clonotype was recovered from a man aged 50 or older in good health and CMV-seropositive. CDR3 DNA sequence: TGTGCCAGCAGCTCGCAAGCGGGAGGGGGGTACACAAGAGATACGCAGTATTTT. Protein sequence: CASSSQAGGGYTRDTQYF.